The 18 T cell receptor beta chains listed next were all sequenced from one sample in a study of cytomegalovirus exposure and HLA in healthy donors. A multiplex PCR was run with 60 Vbeta primers and 13 Jbeta primers. TCRdb's copy holds only in-frame clones and misses some; the assay was immunoSEQ multiplex PCR. The table has 140,000 or so clones, roughly 76% seen once. Sequenced: PBMCs. These receptors all come from a female donor in good health and CMV-seronegative.

The chain is built from TRBV30 and TRBJ2-5, with 9 nucleotides matching TRBD1. The J call is uncertain, as TRBJ2-7 better fits the DNA end. This CDR3 contains 16 residues. Per the germline V gene, CDR1 is GTSNPN and CDR2 is SVGIG (reference sequence). The CDR3 DNA is TGTGCCTGGAGTACTCCCCCGGACAGGGGACCCTACGAGCAGTACTTC. It encodes CAWSTPPDRGPYEQYF.

The chain uses TRBV28 and TRBJ1-5, with unresolved D. Germline lookup yields CDR1 MDHEN and CDR2 SYDVKM. V was clipped by 4 bases and J by 1 base, with 5 bases between them. This CDR3 comprises 13 residues. CDR3 DNA: TGTGCCAGCAGTTCGGGAAGCAATCAGCCCCAGCATTTT. Its translation: CASSSGSNQPQHF.

The rearrangement links TRBV28 to TRBJ1-1; 8 nucleotides agree with TRBD1. In germline, CDR1 is MDHEN, CDR2 SYDVKM. V shed 8 bases and J 1 base; nucleotides not matched to a gene: 3. This CDR3 comprises 13 residues. The CDR3 spells CASGTGGNTEAFF. The DNA of the CDR3 is TGTGCCAGCGGAACAGGGGGGAACACTGAAGCTTTCTTT.

This clone was found once. This chain links TRBV19 with TRBJ2-7; a weak D match, TRBD2 (5 bases). CDR1 and CDR2 (germline): LNHDA, SQIVND (reference sequence). Trimming left V 5 bases short and J 0 bases short, with 14 bases between. The CDR3 runs to 15 residues. CDR3 nucleotides: TGTGCCAGTAGTTCCGGGGATTATAGCTCCTACGAGCAGTACTTC. Translated: CASSSGDYSSYEQYF.

This sequence joins TRBV6-1 and TRBJ1-2; 7 bases match TRBD1. CDR1 is MNHNS and CDR2 is SASEGT in the germline V gene. The CDR3 is 14 amino acids. With 6 bases clipped from V and 3 bases from J, the junction kept 7 bases outside the gene matches. The CDR3 DNA sequence: TGTGCCAGCAGGCCACAGGGGATTGACTATGGCTACACCTTC. This encodes CASRPQGIDYGYTF.

The chain is built from TRBV28 and TRBJ2-1; TRBD2 aligns across 8 bases. The V segment lost 7 bases and the J segment 6 bases; nucleotides outside the gene matches: 11. The germline V gene encodes CDR1 MDHEN and CDR2 SYDVKM. The CDR3 is made up of 15 amino acids. In nucleotides, the CDR3 is TGTGCCAGCACCCTCCTTAGCGGGAAGGGCAATGAGCAGTTCTTC. Its protein product is CASTLLSGKGNEQFF.

This clone was observed once. This chain connects TRBV10-3 to TRBJ2-7; no definite D call. Germline V gene data show CDR1 as ENHRY and CDR2 as SYGVKD. This CDR3 has 12 residues. V was pared by 4 bases and J by 4 bases, with 8 bases between. CDR3 bases: TGTGCCATCAGTGCCTCAGGTTACGAGCAGTACTTC. Its protein product is CAISASGYEQYF.

This chain connects TRBV7-3 to TRBJ2-1, with a tentative D call TRBD2 (7 bases). V was cut by 4 bases and J by 8 bases, with 12 bases left in between. This CDR3 spans 13 amino acids. Germline assignment: CDR1 SGHTA and CDR2 FQGTGA. CDR3 in amino acids: CASSSGGFDEQFF. The DNA for the CDR3 is TGTGCCAGCAGCTCGGGGGGCTTCGATGAGCAGTTCTTC.

This rearrangement joins TRBV7-3 to TRBJ1-1, with unresolved D. The CDR3 has 13 amino acids. V lost 3 bases, J lost 0 bases, and 5 bases lay in between. Germline V gives CDR1 SGHTA, CDR2 FQGTGA. The CDR3 here is CASSFQVNTEAFF. In DNA, the CDR3 is TGTGCCAGCAGCTTTCAGGTGAACACTGAAGCTTTCTTT.

The chain links TRBV27 to TRBJ2-1; 12 bases agree with TRBD2. Germline loops: CDR1 MNHEY, CDR2 SMNVEV (reference sequence). The ends lost 6 bases at V and 7 bases at J; junction bases unmatched: 7. This CDR3 contains 15 residues. The chain's CDR3 is CASRLRTSGNNEQFF. DNA of the CDR3: TGTGCCAGCAGACTTCGGACTAGCGGGAATAATGAGCAGTTCTTC.

This clone was detected once. V is TRBV29-1 and J is TRBJ2-3; D is possibly TRBD1 (6 bases). This CDR3 contains 14 residues. Trimming removed 4 bases from V and 5 bases from J, with 16 bases in between. CDR1 is SQVTM and CDR2 is ANQGSEA in the germline V gene. The CDR3 protein is CSVGNTGYRDTQYF. In nucleotides, the CDR3 is TGCAGCGTTGGGAACACAGGGTATCGAGATACGCAGTATTTT.

The V and J genes are TRBV13 and TRBJ2-2; D is uncertain. The CDR3 has 15 residues. CDR1 and CDR2 from the germline V gene are PRHDT and FYEKMQ (reference sequence). Trimming removed 0 bases at V and 3 bases at J, with 8 bases between. CDR3 DNA: TGTGCCAGCAGCTTAGGGTTAGCTGACACCGGGGAGCTGTTTTTT. It yields the protein CASSLGLADTGELFF.

This clone was found a few times. Here the CDR3 DNA reads TGCAGCGTCGGGTACACCGGGGAGCTGTTTTTT. Amino acids: CSVGYTGELFF. The chain is built from TRBV29-1 and TRBJ2-2, with no clear D. The CDR3 consists of 11 residues. Germline CDR1 SQVTM, CDR2 ANQGSEA. The V and J ends lost 6 bases and 3 bases respectively, with 5 bases between them.

The CDR3 reads CASSAGTGQETQYF. In DNA, the CDR3 is TGTGCCAGCAGCGCTGGGACAGGGCAAGAGACCCAGTACTTC. This rearrangement joins TRBV9 to TRBJ2-5; 9 positions match TRBD1. After removal of 3 bases from V and 2 bases from J, the junction contained 2 bases not matched to a gene. The CDR3 contains 14 residues. Germline V lookup: CDR1 SGDLS, CDR2 YYNGEE.

The V call is TRBV6-5, the J call TRBJ2-4; D is unclear. In germline, CDR1 is MNHEY, CDR2 SVGAGI. Trimming shortened V by 0 bases and J by 0 bases, and 9 bases separated the two germline ends. The CDR3 has 16 amino acids. For the CDR3, the DNA is TGTGCCAGCAGTTACTCGGTCAGTGTAGCCAAAAACATTCAGTACTTC. Protein: CASSYSVSVAKNIQYF.

This chain connects TRBV2 to TRBJ2-7, with D perhaps matching TRBD2 (5 bases). This CDR3 is built from 16 residues. The V end lost 6 bases, the J end lost 0 bases, and 18 bases lay between the germline ends. Germline values: CDR1 SNHLY, CDR2 FYNNEI. This CDR3 is CASRPSLTGYSYEQYF. The CDR3 DNA reads as TGTGCCAGCAGGCCTAGCTTAACGGGGTACTCCTACGAGCAGTACTTC.

The chain links TRBV5-1 to TRBJ2-7; 9 positions match TRBD1. V lost 0 bases and J lost 5; bases outside the gene matches: 3. Looked up from germline, CDR1 is SGHRS and CDR2 is YFSETQ. The length of the CDR3 is 14 residues. DNA of the CDR3: TGCGCCAGCAGCTTGGGACAGGGGGTAAACGAGCAGTACTTC. It is translated as CASSLGQGVNEQYF. Looking up the rest from reference TRBV5-1 and TRBJ2-7 gives the full variable domain: KAGVTQTPRYLIKTRGQQVTLSCSPISGHRSVSWYQQTPGQGLQFLFEYFSETQRNKGNFPGRFSGRQFSNSRSEMNVSTLELGDSALYLCASSLGQGVNEQYFGPGTRLTVT.

The CDR3: CSVVAGGVNEQFF. Here the CDR3 DNA reads TGCAGCGTTGTAGCGGGAGGTGTCAATGAGCAGTTCTTC. The chain employs TRBV29-1 and TRBJ2-1, with 10 bases matching TRBD2. Unmatched junction bases numbered 3, after V lost 4 bases and J lost 6 bases. The CDR3 is 13 amino acids. Germline values: CDR1 SQVTM, CDR2 ANQGSEA.